This is a list of T cell receptor beta chains from one sample in a study of PD-1 blockade in classical Hodgkin lymphoma. Only in-frame clones appear in the TCRdb table, and some are missing; sequencing was by immunoSEQ multiplex PCR. There are 30,000 to 35,000 clones in the sample; roughly 92% occur only once, and approximately 2.2% lies in the top ten. Sequencing was done on a sample of peripheral blood mononuclear cells (PBMCs). Source of these receptors: a human donor with classical Hodgkin lymphoma. CDR3s include the opening cysteine and the closing phenylalanine or tryptophan. Each record gives: clone size, D gene, V gene, CDR3 protein. The D gene is left open where the match is weak. Only some rows state a clone size, as once, few, many or a class for expanded clones.

clone size: -
D gene: -
V gene: TRBV6-6
CDR3 protein: CASSYSLVEQYF

clone size: once
D gene: -
V gene: TRBV6-6
CDR3 protein: CASSYSEDGGYEQYF

clone size: -
D gene: -
V gene: TRBV27
CDR3 protein: CASSFGDSYNEQFF

clone size: -
D gene: -
V gene: TRBV9
CDR3 protein: CASSVAVSYNEQFF

clone size: once
D gene: -
V gene: TRBV21-1
CDR3 protein: CASSKGDQGAPNRNDQPQHF

clone size: -
D gene: TRBD1
V gene: TRBV25-1
CDR3 protein: CASSSGQGEGETQYF

clone size: -
D gene: TRBD1
V gene: TRBV28
CDR3 protein: CASSVTGDEQYF

clone size: -
D gene: TRBD1
V gene: TRBV5-1
CDR3 protein: CASSHGTVLDTEAFF

clone size: -
D gene: TRBD2
V gene: TRBV7-6
CDR3 protein: CASSLNAGEDTQYF

clone size: -
D gene: -
V gene: TRBV19
CDR3 protein: CASSMGGIAGTEAFF

clone size: -
D gene: -
V gene: TRBV9
CDR3 protein: CASSVRRDPYNEQFF

clone size: -
D gene: TRBD2
V gene: TRBV4-1
CDR3 protein: CASTPRASGSSDTQYF

clone size: -
D gene: -
V gene: TRBV28
CDR3 protein: CASSHVFYRGGNTIYF

clone size: -
D gene: -
V gene: TRBV7-9
CDR3 protein: CASSLIQETQYF

clone size: -
D gene: -
V gene: TRBV5-1
CDR3 protein: CASSFQTADTEAFF

clone size: -
D gene: -
V gene: TRBV5-4
CDR3 protein: CASRLDNEQFF

clone size: -
D gene: -
V gene: TRBV30
CDR3 protein: CAWDYLNTEAFF

clone size: -
D gene: -
V gene: TRBV6-5
CDR3 protein: CASSYAGLFATIYF

clone size: few
D gene: -
V gene: TRBV27
CDR3 protein: CASSLLGWAGEQYF

clone size: -
D gene: -
V gene: TRBV7-8
CDR3 protein: CASSLVGGVRGEQYF

clone size: -
D gene: TRBD1
V gene: TRBV27
CDR3 protein: CASSLNRGYSSYNEQFF

clone size: once
D gene: -
V gene: TRBV29-1
CDR3 protein: CSVVRGSADTQYF

clone size: -
D gene: -
V gene: TRBV29-1
CDR3 protein: CSVQVGVPDYEQYF

clone size: -
D gene: -
V gene: TRBV2
CDR3 protein: CASSREYTGELFF

clone size: -
D gene: -
V gene: TRBV7-8
CDR3 protein: CASSSYRGNQPQHF

clone size: -
D gene: TRBD2
V gene: TRBV7-6
CDR3 protein: CASSPAGMAQFF